The source of this TCR beta chain is a study of blood T cell repertoires in COVID-19. As originally analysed: Amplified reference gene primers provided the basis for estimating nucleated cell counts. The repertoire was sequenced with immunoSEQ multiplex PCR; TCRdb's copy has only in-frame clones and lacks some. The DNA gave D and trimming, while V, J and clone size come from that table. The profile shows around 93,000 clones, around 81% of them singletons. This CDR3 comprises 14 residues. In germline, CDR1 is ENHRY, CDR2 SYGVKD. With V trimmed by 7 bases and J by 9 bases, 9 bases remained unmatched. The sequence was collected from a man aged 60 to 69 with acute or convalescent COVID-19. This chain links TRBV10-3 with TRBJ1-6; 7 nucleotides line up with TRBD1. The sequenced sample was peripheral blood. The CDR3 here is CAITDREESSPLHF. The CDR3 nucleotides read TGTGCCATCACCGACAGGGAAGAGAGTTCACCCCTCCACTTT.